This T cell receptor (beta chain) was identified in a study of cytomegalovirus exposure and HLA in healthy donors. Study-level findings and limits: In a later analysis, specific HLA alleles were associated with more than 15,000 TCR beta sequences at a 0.05 false discovery rate.

The PCR contained 60 Vbeta and 13 Jbeta primers. The data were produced by immunoSEQ multiplex PCR, yet TCRdb's version contains in-frame clones alone and is incomplete. The table includes 90,000 to 150,000 clones, roughly 80% detected once. To note about this clone: Its antigen is undetermined.

Germline loops: CDR1 SGHVS, CDR2 FQNEAQ. V gave up 0 bases and J gave up 7 bases; unmatched junction bases: 6. This CDR3 is 14 amino acids long. This rearrangement joins TRBV7-8 to TRBJ2-7; 7 positions agree with TRBD2. This TCR was recovered from a man aged 45-65 years in good health and CMV-seropositive. The specimen sequenced was PBMCs. DNA of the CDR3: TGTGCCAGCAGCTTAGCCGGGGGGACTGGAGAGCAGTACTTC. Protein product: CASSLAGGTGEQYF.